This TCR beta chain originates from a study of T cell changes during pregnancy in multiple sclerosis. V lost 6 bases, J lost 3 bases, and 10 bases stayed unmatched. This CDR3 region has 18 residues. Germline V gene lookup returns CDR1 MDHEN and CDR2 SYDVKM. This clone was seen just once. Clones were read by immunoSEQ multiplex PCR, and TCRdb kept only the in-frame ones, dropping some. The sample has almost 35,000 clones, under 95% seen once. The material was peripheral blood, obtained in the second trimester of pregnancy. This sequence was found in a female donor in good health, enrolled as a control in a pregnancy study. The V call is TRBV28, the J call TRBJ2-3, with TRBD2 identical over 15 bases. For the CDR3, the DNA is TGTGCCAGCAGCGCCGGGGGGACTAGCGGGAGGAGGACAGATACGCAGTATTTT. Translation gives CASSAGGTSGRRTDTQYF.